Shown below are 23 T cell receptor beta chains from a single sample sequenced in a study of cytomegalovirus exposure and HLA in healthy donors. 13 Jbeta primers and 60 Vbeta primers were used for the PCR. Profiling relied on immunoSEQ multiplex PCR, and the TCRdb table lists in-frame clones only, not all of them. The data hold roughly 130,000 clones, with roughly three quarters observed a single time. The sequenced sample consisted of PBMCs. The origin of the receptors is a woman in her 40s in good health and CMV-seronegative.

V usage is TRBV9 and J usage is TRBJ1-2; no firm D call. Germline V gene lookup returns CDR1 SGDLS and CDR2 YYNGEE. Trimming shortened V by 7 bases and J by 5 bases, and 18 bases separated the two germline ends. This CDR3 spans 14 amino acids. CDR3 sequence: CASSGLWAGYGYTF. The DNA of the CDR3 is TGTGCCAGCTCGGGTTTGTGGGCGGGGTATGGCTACACCTTC.

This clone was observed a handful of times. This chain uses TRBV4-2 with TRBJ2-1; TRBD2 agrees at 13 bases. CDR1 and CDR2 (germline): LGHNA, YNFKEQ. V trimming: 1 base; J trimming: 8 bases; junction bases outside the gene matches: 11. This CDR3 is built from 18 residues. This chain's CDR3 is CASSQGGLAGVAGDEQFF. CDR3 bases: TGTGCCAGCAGCCAAGGCGGACTAGCGGGGGTCGCGGGGGATGAGCAGTTCTTC.

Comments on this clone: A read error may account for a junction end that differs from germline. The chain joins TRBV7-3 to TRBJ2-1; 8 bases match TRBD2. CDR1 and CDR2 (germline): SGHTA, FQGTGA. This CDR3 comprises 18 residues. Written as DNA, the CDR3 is TGTGCCAGCAGCCTAACGGCCGTTTTACGGGGGGGTTACAATGAGCAGTTCTTC. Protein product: CASSLTAVLRGGYNEQFF. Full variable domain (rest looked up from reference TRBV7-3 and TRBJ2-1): GAGVSQTPSNKVTEKGKYVELRCDPISGHTALYWYRQSLGQGPEFLIYFQGTGAADDSGLPNDRFFAVRPEGSVSTLKIQRTERGDSAVYLCASSLTAVLRGGYNEQFFGPGTRLTVL.

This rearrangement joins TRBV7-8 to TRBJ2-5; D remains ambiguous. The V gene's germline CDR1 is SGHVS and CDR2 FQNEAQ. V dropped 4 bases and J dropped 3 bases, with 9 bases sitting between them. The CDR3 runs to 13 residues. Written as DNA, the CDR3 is TGTGCCAGCAGCTCCACTTCAAAAGAGACCCAGTACTTC. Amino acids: CASSSTSKETQYF. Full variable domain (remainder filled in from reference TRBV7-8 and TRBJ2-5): GAGVSQSPRYKVAKRGQDVALRCDPISGHVSLFWYQQALGQGPEFLTYFQNEAQLDKSGLPSDRFFAERPEGSVSTLKIQRTQQEDSAVYLCASSSTSKETQYFGPGTRLLVL.

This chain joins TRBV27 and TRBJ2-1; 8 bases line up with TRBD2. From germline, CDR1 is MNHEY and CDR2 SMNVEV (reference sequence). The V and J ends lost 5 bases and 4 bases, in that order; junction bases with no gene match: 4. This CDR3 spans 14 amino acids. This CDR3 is CASSQGLVYNEQFF. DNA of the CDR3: TGTGCCAGCAGTCAGGGACTAGTTTACAATGAGCAGTTCTTC.

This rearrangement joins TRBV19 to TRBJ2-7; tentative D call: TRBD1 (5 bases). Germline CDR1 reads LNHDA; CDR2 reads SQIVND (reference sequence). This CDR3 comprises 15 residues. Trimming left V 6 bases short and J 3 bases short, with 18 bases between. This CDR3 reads CASSLQGLPLYEQYF. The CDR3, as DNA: TGTGCCAGTAGCCTCCAGGGTCTCCCTCTCTACGAGCAGTACTTC.

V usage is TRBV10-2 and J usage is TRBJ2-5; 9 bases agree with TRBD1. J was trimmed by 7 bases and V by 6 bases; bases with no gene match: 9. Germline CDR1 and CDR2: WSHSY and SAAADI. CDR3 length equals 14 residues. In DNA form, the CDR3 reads TGCGCCAGCAGGAAACAGGGGGCGGTGGGGACCCAGTACTTC. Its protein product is CASRKQGAVGTQYF.

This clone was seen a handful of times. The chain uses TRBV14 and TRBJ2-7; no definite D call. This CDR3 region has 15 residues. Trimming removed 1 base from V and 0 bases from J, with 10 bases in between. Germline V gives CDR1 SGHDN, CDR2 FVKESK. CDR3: CASSQGKTYSYEQYF. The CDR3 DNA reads TGTGCCAGCAGCCAAGGTAAGACATACTCCTACGAGCAGTACTTC.

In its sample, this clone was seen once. The CDR3 sequence is CASSLGGTDNSPLHF. The CDR3 nucleotides read TGCGCCAGCAGCTTGGGCGGGACAGATAATTCACCCCTCCACTTT. J is TRBJ1-6 and V is TRBV5-1, with TRBD1 matching 7 bases. The junction had 2 bases not matched to a gene; V was cut back by 0 bases and J by 5 bases. The CDR3 consists of 15 residues. Germline values: CDR1 SGHRS, CDR2 YFSETQ.

The CDR3 coding sequence is TGTGCCAGCAGTACCAGACTAGCGGGAGAATACCAAGAGACCCAGTACTTC. This codes for CASSTRLAGEYQETQYF. The chain uses TRBV27 and TRBJ2-5; 12 bases are a match to TRBD2. The CDR3 extends over 17 amino acids. V was pared by 5 bases and J by 0 bases, with 7 bases of the junction left unmatched. CDR1 is MNHEY and CDR2 is SMNVEV in the germline V gene (reference sequence).

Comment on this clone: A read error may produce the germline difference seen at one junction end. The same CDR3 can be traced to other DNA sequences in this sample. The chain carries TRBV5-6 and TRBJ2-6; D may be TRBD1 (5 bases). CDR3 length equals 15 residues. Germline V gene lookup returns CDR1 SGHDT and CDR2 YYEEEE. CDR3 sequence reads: CASSLPGSGANGLTF. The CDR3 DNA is TGTGCCAGCAGCTTGCCGGGCTCTGGGGCCAACGGCCTGACTTTC.

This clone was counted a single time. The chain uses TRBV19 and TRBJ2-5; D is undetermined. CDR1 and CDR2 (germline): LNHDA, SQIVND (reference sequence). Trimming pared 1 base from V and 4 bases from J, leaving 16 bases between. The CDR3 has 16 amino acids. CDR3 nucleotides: TGTGCCAGTAGTATAGGGCTAAATGTAGCTGGAGAGACCCAGTACTTC. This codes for CASSIGLNVAGETQYF.

CDR3 coding DNA: TGTGCCAGCAGCTTATCAGATCGGGTCCATGGCTACACCTTC. Its translation: CASSLSDRVHGYTF. The rearrangement links TRBV11-1 to TRBJ1-2, with no clear D. CDR1 and CDR2 from the germline V gene are SGHAT and FQDESV (reference sequence). V shed 2 bases and J shed 6 bases, with 13 bases lying between them. The CDR3 is made up of 14 amino acids.

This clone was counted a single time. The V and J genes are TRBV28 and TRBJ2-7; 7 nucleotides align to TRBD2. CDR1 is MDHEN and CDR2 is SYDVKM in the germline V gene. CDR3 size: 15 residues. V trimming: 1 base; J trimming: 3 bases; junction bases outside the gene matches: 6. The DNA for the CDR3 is TGTGCCAGCAGTTTATCGGCGGGAGTCAACTACGAGCAGTACTTC. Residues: CASSLSAGVNYEQYF.

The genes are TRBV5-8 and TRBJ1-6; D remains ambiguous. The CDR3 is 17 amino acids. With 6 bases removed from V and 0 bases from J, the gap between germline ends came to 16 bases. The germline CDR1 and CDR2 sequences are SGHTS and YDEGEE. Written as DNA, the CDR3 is TGTGCCAGCATCCCGGAGGGCACGAGCTCCTATAATTCACCCCTCCACTTT. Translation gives CASIPEGTSSYNSPLHF.

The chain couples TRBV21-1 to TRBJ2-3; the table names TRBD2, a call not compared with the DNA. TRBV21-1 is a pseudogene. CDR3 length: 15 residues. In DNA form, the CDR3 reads TGTGCCAGCAGCAAACCGGGCGGGGACACAGATACGCAGTATTTT. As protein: CASSKPGGDTDTQYF.

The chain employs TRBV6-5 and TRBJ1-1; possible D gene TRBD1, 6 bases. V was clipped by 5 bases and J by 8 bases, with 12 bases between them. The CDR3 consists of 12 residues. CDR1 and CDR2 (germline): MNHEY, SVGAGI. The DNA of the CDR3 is TGTGCCAGCAGTAGCCACAGGGAAGAAGCTTTCTTT. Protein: CASSSHREEAFF.

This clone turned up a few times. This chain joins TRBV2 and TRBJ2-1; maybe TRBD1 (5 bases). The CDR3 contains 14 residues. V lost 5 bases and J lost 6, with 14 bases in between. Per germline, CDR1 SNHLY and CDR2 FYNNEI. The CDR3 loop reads CASSFDQGVNEQFF. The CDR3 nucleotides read TGTGCCAGCAGTTTCGACCAGGGTGTCAATGAGCAGTTCTTC.

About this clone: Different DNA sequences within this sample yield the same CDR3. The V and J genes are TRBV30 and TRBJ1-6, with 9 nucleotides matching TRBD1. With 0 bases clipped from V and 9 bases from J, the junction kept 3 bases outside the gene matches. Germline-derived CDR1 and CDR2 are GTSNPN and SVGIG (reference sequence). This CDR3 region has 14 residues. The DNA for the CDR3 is TGTGCCTGGAGTGTGGGACAGGGTATTTCACCCCTCCACTTT. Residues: CAWSVGQGISPLHF.

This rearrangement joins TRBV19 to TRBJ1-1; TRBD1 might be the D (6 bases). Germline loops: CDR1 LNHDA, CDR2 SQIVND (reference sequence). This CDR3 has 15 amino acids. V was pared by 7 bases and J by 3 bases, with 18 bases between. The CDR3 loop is CASTTGQDSDTEAFF. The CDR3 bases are TGTGCCAGTACCACAGGGCAGGATTCGGACACTGAAGCTTTCTTT. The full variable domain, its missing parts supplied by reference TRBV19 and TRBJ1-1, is DGGITQSPKYLFRKEGQNVTLSCEQNLNHDAMYWYRQDPGQGLRLIYYSQIVNDFQKGDIAEGYSVSREKKESFPLTVTSAQKNPTAFYLCASTTGQDSDTEAFFGQGTRLTVV.

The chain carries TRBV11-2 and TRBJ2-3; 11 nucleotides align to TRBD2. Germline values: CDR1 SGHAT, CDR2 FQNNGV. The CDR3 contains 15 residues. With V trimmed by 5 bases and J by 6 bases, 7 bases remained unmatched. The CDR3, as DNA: TGTGCCAGCAGCCTTGGACTAGCGGGTTGGGATACGCAGTATTTT. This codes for CASSLGLAGWDTQYF.

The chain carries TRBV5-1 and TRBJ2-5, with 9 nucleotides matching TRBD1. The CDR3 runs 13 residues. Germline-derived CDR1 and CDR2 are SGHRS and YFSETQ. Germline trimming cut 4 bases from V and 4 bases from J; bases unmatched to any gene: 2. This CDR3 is CASSTGGAETQYF. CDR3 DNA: TGCGCCAGCAGCACAGGGGGCGCAGAGACCCAGTACTTC.

CDR3 sequence: CASWGGAPQETQYF. As DNA, the CDR3 is TGTGCCAGTTGGGGCGGAGCCCCTCAAGAGACCCAGTACTTC. The chain carries TRBV27 and TRBJ2-5; tentative D call: TRBD1 (5 bases). CDR3 length: 14 residues. Germline loops: CDR1 MNHEY, CDR2 SMNVEV (reference sequence). V shed 9 bases and J shed 2 bases, with 16 bases lying between them.